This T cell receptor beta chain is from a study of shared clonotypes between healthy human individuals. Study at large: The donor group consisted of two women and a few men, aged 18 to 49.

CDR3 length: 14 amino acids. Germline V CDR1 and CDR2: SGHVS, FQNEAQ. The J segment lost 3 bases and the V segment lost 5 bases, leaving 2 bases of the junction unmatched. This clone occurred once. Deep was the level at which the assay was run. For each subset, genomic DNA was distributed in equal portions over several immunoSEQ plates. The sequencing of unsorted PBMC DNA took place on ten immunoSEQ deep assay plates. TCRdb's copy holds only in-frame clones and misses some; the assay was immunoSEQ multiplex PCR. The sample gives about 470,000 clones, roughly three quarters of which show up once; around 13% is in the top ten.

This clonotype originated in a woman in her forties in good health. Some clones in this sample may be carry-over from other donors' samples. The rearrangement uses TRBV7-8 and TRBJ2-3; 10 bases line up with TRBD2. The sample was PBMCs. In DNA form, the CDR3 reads TGTGCCAGCAGCAAGACTAGCGGGACAGATACGCAGTATTTT. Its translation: CASSKTSGTDTQYF.